This T cell receptor beta chain is drawn from a study of T cell responses to AZD1222 COVID-19 vaccine. Study results and caveats: Repertoire sampling occurred only after the peak T cell response.

Investigators merged groups given second doses at roughly 4 or roughly 12 weeks. Sequencing was performed with immunoSEQ multiplex PCR; in TCRdb, only in-frame clones are kept and a portion is missing. Here the sample spans 100,000 to 120,000 clones, about 95% being singletons. Turning to this clone: The antigen remains unidentified.

Germline values: CDR1 PRHDT, CDR2 FYEKMQ (reference sequence). Trimming pared 0 bases from V and 5 bases from J, leaving 10 bases between. CDR3 length: 14 residues. V usage is TRBV13 and J usage is TRBJ1-1; D gene unclear. The sequencing here drew on peripheral blood, taken 28 days after the second AZD1222 dose. The source of this sequence is an adult who received the AZD1222 COVID-19 vaccine. CDR3: CASSLGEVSTEAFF. In DNA form, the CDR3 reads TGTGCCAGCAGCTTAGGCGAGGTCTCGACTGAAGCTTTCTTT.